The entry that follows covers one T cell receptor beta chain sequence. In germline, CDR1 is MDHEN, CDR2 SYDVKM. The CDR3 is 15 amino acids. V shed 3 bases and J 8 bases; nucleotides not matched to a gene: 6. The authors' processing: Scientists estimated how many nucleated cells there were by amplifying reference gene primers. Clones were read by immunoSEQ multiplex PCR, and TCRdb kept only the in-frame ones, dropping some. From that table come the V and J calls and clone size; the DNA was used to work out D and trimming. The sample holds 95,000 to 150,000 clones, about two thirds seen once. The entry originates in a study of blood T cell repertoires in COVID-19. The overall study: Samples representing acute and convalescent COVID-19 were sourced from the United States, Italy and Spain. Sources were T cells, B-cell-depleted T cells, or PBMCs; the material itself was cDNA or gDNA.

The chain links TRBV28 to TRBJ1-3; 11 nucleotides agree with TRBD1. The material sequenced was peripheral blood. The TCR comes from a human donor with acute or convalescent COVID-19. The donor label of this sample is uncertain. The CDR3 region has the DNA TGTGCCAGCAGTTTCACCGGGACAGGGGGGGACACCATATATTTT. It specifies CASSFTGTGGDTIYF.